This T cell receptor (beta chain) was captured in a study of shared clonotypes between healthy human individuals. This table comes from immunoSEQ multiplex PCR, and its TCRdb copy is limited to in-frame clones, with some not included. Among about 2.4 million clones, over 85% were seen once, and the ten largest hold 0.36%. On this clone: Antigen specificity is unknown.

Broader study findings: In general, naive subsets displayed greater estimated richness than memory subsets did.

This clonotype was obtained from a man aged 18 to 29 in good health. Some clones in this sample may be carry-over from other donors' samples. Sequences were obtained from naive CD4+ T cells from PBMCs. Subset of the sample: CD45RA+ positively selected.

CDR3 bases: TGTGCCACCAGCAGAGAACAGGGGGCGCTCACTGAAGCTTTCTTT. It specifies CATSREQGALTEAFF. V and J are TRBV15 and TRBJ1-1, with 9 bases lining up with TRBD1. V dropped 0 bases and J dropped 4; count of bases not matched to a gene: 3. Germline CDR1 LNHNV, CDR2 YYDKDF (reference sequence). The CDR3 covers 15 residues.